The 8 T cell receptor beta chains listed next were all sequenced from one sample in a study of cytomegalovirus exposure and HLA in healthy donors. It was with 60 Vbeta and 13 Jbeta primers that the PCR ran. Produced via immunoSEQ multiplex PCR; TCRdb's table is partial and in-frame only. The sample totals some 39,000 clones. The material sequenced was PBMCs. Receptor source: a male donor in good health and CMV-seronegative.

DNA for the CDR3: TGTGCCAGCAGTTTTCCGAGCGGGGGGGCCCCCTACAATGAGCAGTTCTTC. It yields the protein CASSFPSGGAPYNEQFF. V gene TRBV7-7 combines with J gene TRBJ2-1; 10 nucleotides align to TRBD2. The germline V gene encodes CDR1 SSHAT and CDR2 FNYEAQ (reference sequence). V was pared by 6 bases and J by 2 bases, with 10 bases of the junction left unmatched. CDR3 length: 17 amino acids.

This rearrangement joins TRBV19 to TRBJ2-4, with 8 nucleotides matching TRBD1. This CDR3 spans 17 amino acids. V trimming: 1 base; J trimming: 6 bases; junction bases outside the gene matches: 11. The germline gives CDR1 LNHDA, CDR2 SQIVND (reference sequence). The CDR3 reads CASSIGPPAQGANIQYF. CDR3 sequence (DNA): TGTGCCAGTAGTATAGGTCCCCCAGCGCAGGGGGCAAACATTCAGTACTTC.

This CDR3 is CASSQARGLYTDTQYF. The CDR3 DNA reads TGTGCCAGCAGCCAAGCCAGGGGCCTCTACACAGATACGCAGTATTTT. This sequence joins TRBV4-2 and TRBJ2-3, with D tentatively TRBD1 (6 bases). Germline V gene lookup returns CDR1 LGHNA and CDR2 YNFKEQ. V was clipped by 1 base and J by 2 bases, with 13 bases between them. The length of the CDR3 is 16 residues.

This chain connects TRBV11-3 to TRBJ2-2; D unclear. This CDR3 is 12 amino acids long. Trimming cost V 5 bases and J 4 bases, with 5 bases left between them. Germline values: CDR1 SGHNT, CDR2 YENEEA. CDR3 sequence (DNA): TGTGCCAGCAGCCCGGGCACCGGGGAGCTGTTTTTT. Amino acids: CASSPGTGELFF.

V and J are TRBV18 and TRBJ1-2, with 10 bases matching TRBD1. V was pared by 3 bases and J by 7 bases, with 11 bases of the junction left unmatched. The CDR3 is 16 amino acids. Germline CDR1 is KGHSH and CDR2 is LQKENI. Here the CDR3 reads CASSPGTGDKWSGYTF. CDR3 nucleotide sequence: TGTGCCAGCTCACCGGGGACAGGGGACAAGTGGAGTGGCTACACCTTC.

The V gene is TRBV4-1, the J gene TRBJ1-5, with TRBD1 matching over 9 bases. The J segment lost 3 bases and the V segment lost 1 base, leaving 4 bases of the junction unmatched. CDR3 length: 16 amino acids. CDR1 is MGHRA and CDR2 is YSYEKL in the germline V gene. The CDR3 reads CASSQGTGEDNQPQHF. The CDR3, as DNA: TGCGCCAGCAGCCAAGGGACAGGGGAAGACAATCAGCCCCAGCATTTT.

The rearrangement uses TRBV28 and TRBJ1-5; D is possibly TRBD1 (5 bases). In germline, CDR1 is MDHEN, CDR2 SYDVKM. V shed 5 bases and J shed 5 bases, with 19 bases lying between them. The CDR3 is made up of 16 amino acids. CDR3 sequence (DNA): TGTGCCAGCAGTCCCCTTGGGGCACGGTTGGATCAGCCCCAGCATTTT. It encodes CASSPLGARLDQPQHF.

The chain is built from TRBV6-1 and TRBJ1-1, with TRBD1 as a possible D gene (5 bases). The germline V gene has CDR1 MNHNS and CDR2 SASEGT. V gave up 3 bases and J gave up 1 base, with 9 bases separating them. This CDR3 spans 14 amino acids. CDR3 nucleotides: TGTGCCAGCAGTGAGAATACAGGGAACACTGAAGCTTTCTTT. This translates into CASSENTGNTEAFF.